A single sample gave rise to the 30 T cell receptor beta chains below, sequenced in a study of T cell repertoires in cytomegalovirus infection. Their cognate antigens are unknown. MiXCR, run by TCRdb on the reads, gives a single entry per CDR3 protein. The sample has some 350,000 distinct CDR3 sequences; under 35% are singletons. Here the sequenced sample was cultured PBMCs, taken from culture after CMV antigen stimulation. The receptors stem from a human donor in good health (CMV status not recorded). Some clones in this sample may be carry-over from other donors' samples.

The V call is TRBV29-1, the J call TRBJ2-7, with D tentatively TRBD1 (6 bases). The CDR3 length is 12 residues. Germline assignment: CDR1 SQVTM and CDR2 ANQGSEA. Trimming cost V 2 bases and J 5 bases, with 10 bases left between them. DNA of the CDR3: TGCAGCGTTGAACAGGGGACCCACGAGCAGTACTTC. Translated: CSVEQGTHEQYF.

This clonotype was seen more than once but under ten times. The V and J genes are TRBV20-1 and TRBJ2-5, with a weak D call TRBD2 (7 bases). CDR1 DFQATT and CDR2 SNEGSKA come from the germline V gene (reference sequence). V lost 0 bases to trimming and J lost 2 bases, with 13 bases between them. The CDR3 loop spans 15 amino acids. The CDR3 region is CSARDWGGVQETQYF. The CDR3 nucleotides read TGCAGTGCTAGAGATTGGGGGGGCGTACAAGAGACCCAGTACTTC.

This clonotype was observed at least ten times. The rearrangement joins TRBV7-6 to TRBJ2-2, with D perhaps matching TRBD2 (6 bases). Germline assignment: CDR1 SGHVS and CDR2 FNYEAQ. Trimming cost V 5 bases and J 6 bases, with 19 bases left between them. CDR3 length: 16 residues. CDR3 DNA: TGTGCCAGCAGCCCCGGGACTCCCGCCCTCGCCGGGGAGCTGTTTTTT. The encoded protein is CASSPGTPALAGELFF.

This clonotype came up a few times. The chain recombines TRBV4-1 with TRBJ2-7, with 7 positions matching TRBD2. Looked up from germline, CDR1 is MGHRA and CDR2 is YSYEKL. The V segment lost 0 bases and the J segment 2 bases; nucleotides outside the gene matches: 10. The CDR3 has 17 amino acids. As DNA, the CDR3 is TGCGCCAGCAGCCAAGAGGGTCGTGGGGCGGGGGCCTACGAGCAGTACTTC. It translates to CASSQEGRGAGAYEQYF.

This rearrangement joins TRBV6-1 to TRBJ2-7; 11 nucleotides align to TRBD2. Germline V gene sequence: CDR1 MNHNS, CDR2 SASEGT. The CDR3 runs 16 residues. V lost 5 bases and J lost 5; bases outside the gene matches: 11. The CDR3 bases are TGTGCCAGCAGTTCTCTTTTACTAGCGGGAGAGCACGAGCAGTACTTC. Translated, it gives CASSSLLLAGEHEQYF.

This clonotype came up many times. The gene calls are TRBV7-2 and TRBJ1-6; 10 bases fit TRBD1. Per germline, CDR1 SGHTA and CDR2 FQGNSA. V lost 2 bases to trimming and J lost 0 bases; unmatched junction nucleotides: 7. This CDR3 is built from 19 residues. The CDR3 spells CASSLYGGQGGSYNSPLHF. The CDR3 coding sequence is TGTGCCAGCAGCTTATATGGCGGACAGGGGGGCTCCTATAATTCACCCCTCCACTTT.

The rearrangement uses TRBV3-1 and TRBJ1-1; TRBD1 aligns across 9 bases. The CDR3 is 14 amino acids. Trimming cost V 2 bases and J 5 bases; bases outside gene matches: 3. Germline V CDR1 and CDR2: LGHDT, YNNKEL (reference sequence). The CDR3 DNA reads TGTGCCAGCAGCCAATACGGACAGGGGACTGAAGCTTTCTTT. This codes for CASSQYGQGTEAFF.

This chain's CDR3 is CASSIPGQGRNEQFF. The CDR3 nucleotides read TGTGCCAGTAGTATACCCGGACAGGGCCGAAATGAGCAGTTCTTC. The gene calls are TRBV19 and TRBJ2-1; TRBD1 matches 8 bases. The V gene end was trimmed by 2 bases and the J gene end by 7 bases; junction bases not matched to a gene: 7. Per the germline V gene, CDR1 is LNHDA and CDR2 is SQIVND (reference sequence). There are 15 residues in the CDR3.

This clonotype was observed a handful of times. This chain joins TRBV28 and TRBJ1-1; 7 nucleotides align to TRBD1. Germline V lookup: CDR1 MDHEN, CDR2 SYDVKM. The CDR3 covers 13 residues. J lost 11 bases, V lost 4 bases, and 10 bases had no gene match. The CDR3 protein is CASSYPGGLRAFF. The CDR3 nucleotides are TGTGCCAGCAGTTACCCAGGGGGACTGAGGGCTTTCTTT.

The V call is TRBV13, the J call TRBJ2-5; D may be TRBD1 or TRBD2 (5 bases each). V gave up 5 bases and J gave up 2 bases, with 15 bases separating them. Germline V gives CDR1 PRHDT, CDR2 FYEKMQ (reference sequence). This CDR3 has 15 amino acids. The CDR3 reads CASSLPTGRQETQYF. The CDR3 nucleotides are TGTGCCAGCAGCCTTCCGACGGGGCGACAAGAGACCCAGTACTTC.

This clonotype was counted between two and nine times. The chain is built from TRBV7-4 and TRBJ1-1; D is undetermined. Between the trimmed V and J ends, which lost 1 base and 1 base, there was a span of 7 bases. This CDR3 region has 14 residues. Germline assignment: CDR1 SGHVT and CDR2 SQSDAQ. CDR3 coding DNA: TGTGCCAGCAGCTTAGAGGCCGCGAACACTGAAGCTTTCTTT. It yields the protein CASSLEAANTEAFF.

The V gene is TRBV12-5, the J gene TRBJ2-7; D gene ambiguous. This CDR3 has 13 amino acids. The ends were cut back, 0 bases at V and 5 bases at J, with 8 bases in the middle. Germline assignment: CDR1 LGHNT and CDR2 FRNRAP. The CDR3 DNA sequence: TGTGCTAGTGGTTTGGTAGTTGGTGACGAGCAGTACTTC. It translates to CASGLVVGDEQYF.

This clonotype was seen only a few times. The rearrangement joins TRBV6-2 or TRBV6-3 to TRBJ2-1, with a tentative D call TRBD2 (6 bases). Between the trimmed V and J ends, which lost 5 bases and 6 bases, there was a span of 11 bases. CDR1 is MNHEY, CDR2 SVGEGT, per germline. The CDR3 covers 13 residues. The CDR3 DNA is TGTGCCAGCAGTGATCCGGGAGTCAATGAGCAGTTCTTC. Translated: CASSDPGVNEQFF.

The chain employs TRBV20-1 and TRBJ1-3; no clear D gene. Germline values: CDR1 DFQATT, CDR2 SNEGSKA (reference sequence). The CDR3 is 13 residues long. Trimming cost V 5 bases and J 0 bases, with 8 bases left between them. The CDR3 region is CSAWKLSGNTIYF. The DNA for the CDR3 is TGCAGTGCTTGGAAGCTCTCTGGAAACACCATATATTTT.

This clonotype has more than one count but fewer than ten. The V and J genes are TRBV5-1 and TRBJ1-2, with D perhaps TRBD1 (6 bases). V lost 2 bases and J lost 3, with 8 bases in between. The germline V gene has CDR1 SGHRS and CDR2 YFSETQ. There are 13 residues in the CDR3. CDR3 DNA sequence: TGCGCCAGCAGCTTCAACAGGGACTATGGCTACACCTTC. It translates to CASSFNRDYGYTF. The full variable domain, with the rest looked up from reference TRBV5-1 and TRBJ1-2, is KAGVTQTPRYLIKTRGQQVTLSCSPISGHRSVSWYQQTPGQGLQFLFEYFSETQRNKGNFPGRFSGRQFSNSRSEMNVSTLELGDSALYLCASSFNRDYGYTFGSGTRLTVV.

At least ten counts were recorded for this clonotype. The chain uses TRBV7-2 and TRBJ2-1; tentative D call: TRBD1 (5 bases). Looked up from germline, CDR1 is SGHTA and CDR2 is FQGNSA. The CDR3 is made up of 17 amino acids. V lost 5 bases and J lost 0, with 17 bases in between. The CDR3, as DNA: TGTGCCAGCAGCCTACCCGTGGGGCGGTTCTCCTACAATGAGCAGTTCTTC. This encodes CASSLPVGRFSYNEQFF.

CDR3 sequence: CSARGPRVGNQPQHF. The CDR3 DNA sequence: TGCAGTGCTAGAGGCCCTCGGGTTGGAAATCAGCCCCAGCATTTT. The chain couples TRBV20-1 to TRBJ1-5; D uncertain. CDR3 length: 15 amino acids. V gave up 1 base and J gave up 4 bases, with 14 bases separating them. CDR1 and CDR2 from the germline V gene are DFQATT and SNEGSKA (reference sequence).

The genes are TRBV15 and TRBJ2-1; TRBD2 matches 15 bases. Trimming removed 0 bases from V and 8 bases from J; junction bases left unmatched: 14. CDR3 length equals 20 residues. Germline CDR1 reads LNHNV; CDR2 reads YYDKDF (reference sequence). The CDR3 loop is CATSRDLSAGTSGRSDEQFF. The CDR3 bases are TGTGCCACCAGCAGAGATCTTTCAGCAGGGACTAGCGGGAGGTCGGATGAGCAGTTCTTC.

This chain joins TRBV6-5 and TRBJ2-5, with 12 positions matching TRBD2. The CDR3 consists of 20 residues. Losses at the gene ends were 6 bases for V and 1 base for J; bases not matched to a gene: 18. Germline values: CDR1 MNHEY, CDR2 SVGAGI. CDR3 coding DNA: TGTGCCAGCAGATCAGCCGGGACTAGCGGGTTGGGGCTATCCCAAGAGACCCAGTACTTC. Translated: CASRSAGTSGLGLSQETQYF.

The chain joins TRBV28 to TRBJ2-7, with a tentative D call TRBD2 (6 bases). This CDR3 has 12 residues. The ends were cut back, 7 bases at V and 6 bases at J, with 13 bases in the middle. The V gene's germline CDR1 is MDHEN and CDR2 SYDVKM. In DNA form, the CDR3 reads TGTGCCAGCATGGGACTCAGAGGCGAGCAGTACTTC. Protein sequence: CASMGLRGEQYF.

The chain employs TRBV28 and TRBJ2-7; TRBD2 agrees at 10 bases. CDR1 and CDR2 from the germline V gene are MDHEN and SYDVKM. With 5 bases clipped from V and 9 bases from J, the junction kept 10 bases outside the gene matches. The CDR3 has 14 amino acids. CDR3 coding DNA: TGTGCCAGCAGTACTAGCGGGACAGCCTTCTGGCAGTACTTC. Amino acids: CASSTSGTAFWQYF.

This clonotype was counted between two and nine times. The chain combines TRBV5-1 with TRBJ2-5, with D perhaps TRBD2 (6 bases). V lost 5 bases to trimming and J lost 5 bases, with 16 bases between them. Germline assignment: CDR1 SGHRS and CDR2 YFSETQ. This CDR3 comprises 14 residues. CDR3 DNA: TGCGCCAGCAGTCCGGCGGGGCGACGGGAGACCCAGTACTTC. This translates into CASSPAGRRETQYF.

The chain recombines TRBV19 with TRBJ2-4; maybe TRBD2 (5 bases). Germline-derived CDR1 and CDR2 are LNHDA and SQIVND (reference sequence). The CDR3 contains 16 residues. Trimming stripped 5 bases from V and 1 base from J, with 15 bases between. The chain's CDR3 is CASSDVLGSAKNIQYF. The CDR3 DNA is TGTGCCAGTAGTGACGTACTAGGAAGCGCCAAAAACATTCAGTACTTC.

The rearrangement joins TRBV6-5 to TRBJ2-3; 8 bases match TRBD1. The CDR3 loop spans 17 amino acids. CDR1 MNHEY and CDR2 SVGAGI come from the germline V gene. V lost 2 bases to trimming and J lost 2 bases; unmatched junction nucleotides: 9. Here the CDR3 DNA reads TGTGCCAGCAGTTACGCGGACAGGGAATCCCCCACAGATACGCAGTATTTT. This translates into CASSYADRESPTDTQYF.

The chain links TRBV19 to TRBJ1-2, with 8 bases lining up with TRBD1. This CDR3 spans 15 amino acids. After removal of 3 bases from V and 7 bases from J, the junction contained 10 bases not matched to a gene. The germline V gene has CDR1 LNHDA and CDR2 SQIVND (reference sequence). CDR3 residues: CASSIPLQGVVGYTF. The CDR3 DNA reads TGTGCCAGTAGTATTCCCCTACAGGGGGTAGTTGGCTACACCTTC.

This chain joins TRBV6-1 and TRBJ1-1; D is uncertain. Germline assignment: CDR1 MNHNS and CDR2 SASEGT. The CDR3 runs 14 residues. V was trimmed by 7 bases and J by 4 bases, leaving 16 bases between them. The CDR3, as DNA: TGTGCCAGCAACCTAAGGAGGAACCCCACTGAAGCTTTCTTT. Residues: CASNLRRNPTEAFF.

This clonotype occurred once. V is TRBV20-1 and J is TRBJ1-6; D is undetermined. Germline V gives CDR1 DFQATT, CDR2 SNEGSKA (reference sequence). V dropped 2 bases and J dropped 3 bases, with 11 bases sitting between them. The CDR3 is made up of 15 amino acids. CDR3 bases: TGCAGTGCTAGACTCGGGGATTACTATAATTCACCCCTCCACTTT. It yields the protein CSARLGDYYNSPLHF.

The J gene is TRBJ2-3, the V gene TRBV7-2, with D unclear. Deletions cut 3 bases from V and 4 bases from J, with 5 bases between. CDR3 length: 12 amino acids. CDR1 and CDR2 (germline): SGHTA, FQGNSA. The CDR3 sequence is CASSLLADTQYF. The CDR3 DNA reads as TGTGCCAGCAGCTTGTTAGCAGATACGCAGTATTTT. Filled out from reference TRBV7-2 and TRBJ2-3, the complete variable domain reads GAGVSQSPSNKVTEKGKDVELRCDPISGHTALYWYRQSLGQGLEFLIYFQGNSAPDKSGLPSDRFSAERTGGSVSTLTIQRTQQEDSAVYLCASSLLADTQYFGPGTRLTVL.

This clonotype was counted at least ten times. The CDR3 here is CASSLGTGAFSGANVLTF. CDR3 sequence (DNA): TGTGCCAGCAGCCTAGGGACAGGGGCGTTCTCTGGGGCCAACGTCCTGACTTTC. The chain joins TRBV11-1 to TRBJ2-6; 10 bases are a match to TRBD1. The CDR3 is 18 residues long. Germline V gene sequence: CDR1 SGHAT, CDR2 FQDESV (reference sequence). V lost 5 bases and J lost 0; bases outside the gene matches: 7.

This clonotype appeared many times. The chain joins TRBV12-3 or TRBV12-4 to TRBJ2-3; D call uncertain. CDR3 length: 11 residues. V was pared by 3 bases and J by 4 bases, with 2 bases between. The CDR3 nucleotides read TGTGCCAGCAGTTTTGCAGATACGCAGTATTTT. Translated, it gives CASSFADTQYF.